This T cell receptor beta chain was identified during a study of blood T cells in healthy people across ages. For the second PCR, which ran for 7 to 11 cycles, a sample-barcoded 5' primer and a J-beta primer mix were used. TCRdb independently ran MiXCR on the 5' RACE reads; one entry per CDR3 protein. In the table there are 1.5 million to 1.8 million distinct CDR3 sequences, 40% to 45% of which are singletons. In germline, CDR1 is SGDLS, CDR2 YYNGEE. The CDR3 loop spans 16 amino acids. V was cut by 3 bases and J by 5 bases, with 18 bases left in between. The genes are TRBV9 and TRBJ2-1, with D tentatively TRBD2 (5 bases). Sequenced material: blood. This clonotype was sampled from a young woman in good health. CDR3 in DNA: TGTGCCAGCAGCGGAGCCGGCCGGGGTACCGACAATGAGCAGTTCTTC. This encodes CASSGAGRGTDNEQFF.